The TCR beta chain under discussion was sequenced for a study of T cell changes during pregnancy in multiple sclerosis. The V end was cut by 4 bases, the J end by 0 bases, with 16 bases between. The CDR3 is made up of 17 amino acids. Germline V CDR1 and CDR2: ENHRY, SYGVKD. This clone was recorded only once. TCRdb keeps only in-frame clones here, not all; method: immunoSEQ multiplex PCR. This table holds about 100,000 clones, about 92% found once. The rearrangement uses TRBV10-3 and TRBJ1-3, with unresolved D. The sequence derives from a female donor with multiple sclerosis, enrolled in a pregnancy study. Sequencing was performed on peripheral blood, taken after pregnancy. CDR3 in amino acids: CAISGRLSADSGNTIYF. In DNA form, the CDR3 reads TGTGCCATCAGTGGGAGGCTGAGTGCAGACTCTGGAAACACCATATATTTT.